The present T cell receptor beta chain was sequenced within a study of regulatory T cells in long-lasting Graves disease. Study-wide points: When disease was persistent, TRBV28, TRBJ1-2 and TRBJ2-5 were the favored segments. Rather than thyroid tissue, only peripheral blood underwent study.

Time point noted: persistent/refractory GD, antithyroid drugs over 5 years with positive TRAb. Scientists built the TCR library using RNA that was extracted from PBMCs. The CDR3 loop spans 13 amino acids. From germline, CDR1 is SGHNT and CDR2 YENEEA. V shed 7 bases, J shed 6 bases, and the junction held 5 bases outside the gene matches. According to the study, TCR beta libraries were built with iRepertoire HTBI primers and CDR3-region Arm-PCR. TCRdb used MiXCR to reprocess the multiplex PCR reads, holding one entry per CDR3 protein. Among 360,000 or so distinct CDR3 sequences listed, approximately 25% were seen once. This clonotype has at least ten counts. Its antigen is currently unknown.

The chain combines TRBV11-3 with TRBJ2-2; 7 bases align to TRBD2. The receptor comes from a woman in her 40s with Graves disease. Sequencing was performed on peripheral blood mononuclear cells (PBMCs), taken when the disease was refractory, from a patient treated with antithyroid drugs. Written as DNA, the CDR3 is TGTGCCAGCATCCTGACTAGCCCCGGGGAGCTGTTTTTT. It translates to CASILTSPGELFF.